A single TCR beta chain is shown here with its context. Trimming took 6 bases from V and 2 from J, leaving 10 bases between them. CDR1 is LGHDT, CDR2 YNNKEL, per germline (reference sequence). The CDR3 covers 13 residues. The data derive from a study of blood T cell repertoires in COVID-19. Sequenced by immunoSEQ multiplex PCR; TCRdb stores in-frame clones only, minus some. The sample yields roughly 160,000 clones, roughly 88% seen once. J is TRBJ1-1 and V is TRBV3-1 (or the pseudogene TRBV3-2); D is perhaps TRBD1 (5 bases). The source of this sequence is a woman aged 60 to 75 with acute or convalescent COVID-19. The material sequenced was peripheral blood. The CDR3 spells CASRPDSNTEAFF. The CDR3 DNA sequence: TGTGCCAGCAGACCAGACAGTAACACTGAAGCTTTCTTT.